The clone carrying this T cell receptor beta chain was observed many times. V shed 4 bases, J shed 4 bases, and the junction held 3 bases outside the gene matches. From germline, CDR1 is KGHSH and CDR2 LQKENI. This CDR3 has 13 amino acids. The data are from a study of T cells of healthy individuals. TCRdb passed the 5' RACE reads through MiXCR, listing each CDR3 protein once. The sample consists of just over 40,000 distinct CDR3 sequences, roughly 4.3% of them appearing once. This chain links TRBV18 with TRBJ1-2, with 7 bases matching TRBD1. The TCR comes from a human donor in good health. CDR3 in amino acids: CASSLRQGYGYTF. Written as DNA, the CDR3 is TGTGCCAGCTCACTCAGACAGGGCTATGGCTACACCTTC.